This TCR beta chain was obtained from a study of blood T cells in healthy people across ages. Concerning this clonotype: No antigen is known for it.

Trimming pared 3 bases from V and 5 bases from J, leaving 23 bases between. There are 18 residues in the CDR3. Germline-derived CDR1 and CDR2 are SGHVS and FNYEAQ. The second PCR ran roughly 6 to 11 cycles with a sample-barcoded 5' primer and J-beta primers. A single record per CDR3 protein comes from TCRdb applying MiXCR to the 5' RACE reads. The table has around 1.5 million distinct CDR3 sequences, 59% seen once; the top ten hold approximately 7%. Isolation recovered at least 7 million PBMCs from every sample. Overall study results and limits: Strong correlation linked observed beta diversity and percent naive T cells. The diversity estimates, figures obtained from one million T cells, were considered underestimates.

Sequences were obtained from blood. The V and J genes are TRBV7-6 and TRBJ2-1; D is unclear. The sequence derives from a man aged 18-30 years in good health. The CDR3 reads CASSFEKGGPRMDNEQFF. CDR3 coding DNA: TGTGCCAGCAGCTTCGAGAAAGGTGGGCCCAGGATGGACAATGAGCAGTTCTTC.